This T cell receptor (beta chain) is from a study of T cells in Graves' hyperthyroidism and ophthalmopathy. Study at large: Initial diagnosis, before any treatment, was when peripheral blood was collected.

This clonotype was seen at least ten times. Antigen specificity is unknown. Patients showing uncontrolled infection, other autoimmune disease, pregnancy or lactation were ineligible. Amplification targeted TCR beta CDR3 regions from RNA transcripts. Carried out on the TCR CDR3, a first-round RT-PCR used the HTBI primer set. TCRdb passed the multiplex PCR reads through MiXCR, listing each CDR3 protein once. The repertoire holds over 400,000 distinct CDR3 sequences, under 15% seen once, with roughly 13% in the top ten. General study findings and limits: Ophthalmopathy was predicted by the model a median of approximately 6.6 months ahead of onset. A model using 13 V-J features told ophthalmopathy apart from stable hyperthyroidism.

The receptor comes from a man aged 18 to 30 with Graves' ophthalmopathy. Sample: blood.

The CDR3 DNA reads as TGTGCCAGCAGTGGCCGGGACAGGGTGCCCCAAGCTTTCTTT. Translating it yields CASSGRDRVPQAFF. This chain connects TRBV12-3 or TRBV12-4 to TRBJ1-1; 9 bases agree with TRBD1. With V trimmed by 5 bases and J by 9 bases, 10 bases remained unmatched. This CDR3 has 14 residues.